These 14 T cell receptor beta chains were all obtained from the same sample, sequenced in a study of glioma-infiltrating T cells after dendritic cell vaccination. Sequencing used immunoSEQ multiplex PCR; TCRdb keeps in-frame clones, though not all of them. The data hold around 90,000 clones, with 70% to 80% observed a single time. This material consisted of blood, taken before dendritic cell vaccination. These receptors all come from a human donor with glioblastoma.

The chain recombines TRBV18 with TRBJ2-5, with 10 bases that match TRBD1. The germline gives CDR1 KGHSH, CDR2 LQKENI. This CDR3 region has 14 residues. Trimming cost V 7 bases and J 4 bases; bases outside gene matches: 6. The CDR3 here is CASWTDRGPETQYF. DNA of the CDR3: TGTGCCAGCTGGACCGACAGGGGGCCAGAGACCCAGTACTTC.

The chain recombines TRBV28 with TRBJ1-4; TRBD1 aligns across 9 bases. Germline V gives CDR1 MDHEN, CDR2 SYDVKM. The CDR3 is 17 amino acids. V lost 1 base to trimming and J lost 2 bases; unmatched junction nucleotides: 5. The CDR3 here is CASSLFFGQGTNEKLFF. Written as DNA, the CDR3 is TGTGCCAGCAGTTTATTTTTTGGACAGGGGACTAATGAAAAACTGTTTTTT.

The chain carries TRBV4-1 and TRBJ1-5; perhaps TRBD1 as D (5 bases). This CDR3 contains 17 residues. Per germline, CDR1 MGHRA and CDR2 YSYEKL. The V end lost 4 bases, the J end lost 7 bases, and 23 bases lay between the germline ends. CDR3 coding DNA: TGCGCCAGCAGCCCCTTGGGTGTCGGGGGATCACGGCAGCCCCAGCATTTT. This codes for CASSPLGVGGSRQPQHF.

The chain recombines TRBV5-1 with TRBJ2-3, with 7 nucleotides matching TRBD2. This CDR3 is built from 15 residues. CDR1 is SGHRS, CDR2 YFSETQ, per germline. Trimming took 7 bases from V and 5 from J; bases not matched to a gene: 13. CDR3 region: CASRYVTGGVDTQYF. Here the CDR3 DNA reads TGCGCCAGCCGCTACGTGACGGGAGGTGTAGATACGCAGTATTTT. Full variable domain (rest looked up from reference TRBV5-1 and TRBJ2-3): KAGVTQTPRYLIKTRGQQVTLSCSPISGHRSVSWYQQTPGQGLQFLFEYFSETQRNKGNFPGRFSGRQFSNSRSEMNVSTLELGDSALYLCASRYVTGGVDTQYFGPGTRLTVL.

The chain carries TRBV21-1 and TRBJ2-7; TRBD1 reflects the table's D call only, with no check against the DNA. TRBV21-1 corresponds to a pseudogene. This CDR3 spans 14 amino acids. The DNA of the CDR3 is TGTGCCAGCAGCACTGGGGCACATTACTACGAGCAGTACTTC. It specifies CASSTGAHYYEQYF.

In its sample, this clone was seen once. The chain has TRBV19 and TRBJ1-1; D gene unclear. The CDR3 sequence is 14 residues long. The V gene lost 7 bases and the J gene lost 4 bases, with 16 bases spanning the gap. In germline, CDR1 is LNHDA, CDR2 SQIVND (reference sequence). CDR3 sequence reads: CASIPPVGSTEAFF. CDR3 bases: TGTGCCAGTATTCCCCCGGTCGGGAGCACTGAAGCTTTCTTT.

The CDR3 loop is CASSVGAGVWDIQYF. As DNA, the CDR3 is TGTGCCAGCAGCGTAGGGGCGGGAGTATGGGACATTCAGTACTTC. The J gene is TRBJ2-4, the V gene TRBV9, with 7 bases fitting TRBD2. V lost 0 bases to trimming and J lost 8 bases; unmatched junction nucleotides: 8. In germline, CDR1 is SGDLS, CDR2 YYNGEE. This CDR3 comprises 15 residues.

The rearrangement uses TRBV29-1 and TRBJ1-5; D might be TRBD1 (6 bases). The CDR3 sequence is 14 residues long. CDR1 and CDR2 from the germline V gene are SQVTM and ANQGSEA. Trimming took off 4 bases at V and 2 bases at J, with 12 bases between the two ends. The CDR3 reads CSVVIQGGNQPQHF. CDR3 in DNA: TGCAGCGTTGTCATACAGGGTGGCAATCAGCCCCAGCATTTT.

The chain employs TRBV29-1 and TRBJ1-1, with TRBD1 identical over 9 bases. With V trimmed by 6 bases and J by 8 bases, 13 bases remained unmatched. The CDR3 is 14 amino acids. CDR1 and CDR2 (germline): SQVTM, ANQGSEA. As DNA, the CDR3 is TGCAGCGTCCGAGAGCCCGGGACAGGGTTCGAAGCTTTCTTT. Protein product: CSVREPGTGFEAFF.

The V gene is TRBV6-5, the J gene TRBJ1-1; TRBD1 is a possible D gene (5 bases). V gave up 6 bases and J gave up 5 bases, with 13 bases separating them. Germline CDR1 reads MNHEY; CDR2 reads SVGAGI. The CDR3 spans 13 residues. The CDR3 DNA is TGTGCCAGCAGAAGATGGCAGGGAACTGAAGCTTTCTTT. This gives the protein CASRRWQGTEAFF.

The V and J genes are TRBV28 and TRBJ2-7, with TRBD2 matching over 12 bases. This CDR3 is built from 18 residues. V lost 3 bases and J lost 2; bases outside the gene matches: 11. CDR1 and CDR2 (germline): MDHEN, SYDVKM. The CDR3 nucleotides read TGTGCCAGCAGTTTGTCTCGACTAGCGGGAGCTCACCCCTACGAGCAGTACTTC. Translating gives CASSLSRLAGAHPYEQYF.

The chain is built from TRBV10-1 and TRBJ1-6; the match to TRBD1 covers 8 bases. Per the germline V gene, CDR1 is WNHNN and CDR2 is SYGVQD (reference sequence). This CDR3 has 13 residues. Trimming removed 7 bases from V and 10 bases from J; junction bases left unmatched: 6. The chain's CDR3 is CASTDREDSPLHF. The CDR3 nucleotides read TGCGCCAGCACGGACAGGGAAGACTCACCCCTCCACTTT.

The chain is built from TRBV11-2 and TRBJ1-3; 10 bases are a match to TRBD1. CDR1 and CDR2 (germline): SGHAT, FQNNGV. The CDR3 loop spans 16 amino acids. With 1 base clipped from V and 4 bases from J, the junction kept 4 bases outside the gene matches. The CDR3 is CASSLAGTGDGNTIYF. As DNA, the CDR3 is TGTGCCAGCAGCTTAGCAGGGACAGGGGACGGAAACACCATATATTTT.

The CDR3 spells CASSSGTSGNTQYF. For the CDR3, the DNA is TGTGCCAGCAGCTCCGGGACTAGCGGTAATACGCAGTATTTT. The chain combines TRBV11-3 with TRBJ2-3, with TRBD2 matching 11 bases. V lost 4 bases to trimming and J lost 7 bases; unmatched junction nucleotides: 4. The CDR3 consists of 14 residues. The germline gives CDR1 SGHNT, CDR2 YENEEA.